This entry features one TCR beta chain sequence. Germline V gives CDR1 DFQATT, CDR2 SNEGSKA (reference sequence). The CDR3 runs to 13 residues. V dropped 1 base and J dropped 5 bases, with 12 bases sitting between them. The record originates from a study of CD8 T cells in Susac syndrome. CD8+ and CD4+ T cells from blood underwent TCR beta sequencing. When the RNA was reverse transcribed, random hexamers were used with an input of roughly 0.45 to 1 ug. Multiplex PCR with immunoSEQ amplified the TCR beta CDR3 across 54 Vbeta and 13 Jbeta. MiXCR was run by TCRdb on the immunoSEQ multiplex PCR reads, yielding one entry per CDR3 protein. The sample lists roughly 140,000 distinct CDR3 sequences; 85% to 95% were seen once.

This chain links TRBV20-1 with TRBJ2-7; D assignment may be TRBD1 or TRBD2 (6 bases each). Material for sequencing was CD8+ T cells from PBMCs. The source of this sequence is a human donor in good health. The CDR3 loop reads CSARGVGGHEQYF. Here the CDR3 DNA reads TGCAGTGCTAGAGGCGTGGGGGGCCACGAGCAGTACTTC.